This T cell receptor (beta chain) appears in the sequencing data of a study of regulatory T cells in long-lasting Graves disease (dated by TCRdb to the early 2020s). Notes on the research overall: Persistent Graves' disease was defined as persistently positive TSH receptor autoantibodies together with antithyroid drug treatment for over 5 years. Peripheral blood TCR sequencing and RNA sequencing compared persistent Graves' disease patients with newly diagnosed Graves' disease patients. The study was registered as a clinical trial and conducted in China. TCR sequencing covered around 13 persistent and some 20 newly diagnosed Graves' disease patients, about 35 samples in total. On average, persistent Graves' disease patients in the clinical cohort had been on antithyroid drugs for around 9.5 years.

Concerning this clonotype: No cognate antigen has been identified for it. One base away there is no much larger clone; base qualities are not given.

Taken with the paper, the label for time point translates to: persistent/refractory GD, antithyroid drugs over 5 years with positive TRAb. RNA was extracted from PBMCs in TRIzol for both TCR sequencing and RNA sequencing. The diagnosis of Graves' disease was made according to American Thyroid Association guidelines. The patients came from an endocrinology department in Xi'an, China. Each patient gave approximately 10 milliliters of peripheral blood, collected in an EDTA anticoagulant tube. Ficoll Paque Plus density gradient separation was used to isolate PBMCs, and no additional T cell sorting was done. An Agilent 2100 Bioanalyzer and agarose gel were used to check RNA quality, while a NanoDrop 2000 measured RNA concentration. What the authors observed across the whole study: Persistent Graves' disease patients showed lower TCR Shannon entropy and fewer highly expanded clones than newly diagnosed patients, suggesting clonal expansion. The authors acknowledged the small sample size as a limitation that may reduce accuracy. Peripheral blood alone was examined, since thyroid tissue, which constituted the primary lesion, could not be accessed. Patients with persistent disease shared more public clonotypes (approximately 2,500) than newly diagnosed patients did (approximately 1,000). Sequencing and analysis were restricted to the TCR beta chain.

Receptor libraries were prepared by multiplex PCR. The data were produced on an Illumina HiSeq 4000. TCR beta libraries were built with iRepertoire HTBI primers and Arm-PCR amplification of CDR3 regions. PCR products were gel purified before sequencing. From the authors' description of their analysis: Across samples, 55 to 80 TRBV and 15 or so TRBJ segments were identified and used for gene usage analysis of CDR3 amino acid clonotypes. COPE and FqMerger were used to merge filtered high-quality paired reads into contigs. BLAST was used to align contigs to IMGT TRBV, TRBD and TRBJ reference genes, and CDR3 was defined according to IMGT. Any clonotype with a frequency above 0.1% was classified as a highly expanded clone. Shannon entropy served as the measure of repertoire diversity, while the Gini coefficient captured V-J evenness. Clonotypes shared by more than one individual were considered public. TCRdb handled the public reads itself, with Q25 trimming in fastp and clone calling in MiXCR, and kept productive beta chains. Every entry covers one CDR3 protein and lists the most common genes and DNA from its rows. TCRdb assigned the V and J calls; the authors' analysis was not used. Counted in this sample were 600,000 to 800,000 distinct CDR3 sequences; about 30% of them appeared once. Clones ranked in the top ten supply under 55% of the sample.

This sequence was found in a female donor with Graves disease. The source material was peripheral blood mononuclear cells (PBMCs), sampled when the disease was refractory, from a patient treated with antithyroid drugs.

Here is the DNA: TGCAGTGCTAGAGATCTAGGACAGGCCATAGAAGCTTTCTTT. Its protein reads: CSARDLGQAIEAFF. Here the chain combines TRBV20-1 and TRBJ1-1, with 7 junctional bases fitting TRBD1. Based on the germline V gene (reference sequence), the CDR1 and CDR2 sequences are DFQATT and SNEGSKA. Taken from cysteine to phenylalanine, the CDR3 has 14 residues. Only CDR3 DNA is held: 42 bases, read in frame from base 1. V and J are trimmed by 0 bases and 8 bases, and the gene matches miss 9 bases of the junction.